This T cell receptor (beta chain) was sequenced in a study of shared clonotypes between healthy human individuals (dated by TCRdb to the early 2020s). Concerning the study at large: The cohort comprised a couple of women and three men aged 18 to 49 years. To estimate repertoire size and how much clonotypes are shared between individuals, the study performed deep sequencing of blood TCR repertoires from a handful of healthy adults. Libraries were prepared and TCR repertoires were sequenced by different laboratories using diverse techniques, in order to increase sequencing depth and limit assay-specific biases. Between about 0.8 and 8.9 billion PBMCs per donor were obtained by leukapheresis. Findings and caveats that apply to the study as a whole: Sampling was restricted to blood, and TCR repertoires in tissue are likely to differ from TCR repertoires in blood. Pairwise subsampling indicated that sequencing depth was expected to affect the degree of clonotype sharing among donors. Because the study included only a small number of donors, the genetic and exposure-history diversity represented was limited.

About this clone: Its antigen is unknown. The record has no base qualities; no much larger clone is one base away.

Using the deep immunoSEQ assay, TCR CDR3 regions were amplified from genomic DNA by multiplex PCR. Genomic DNA extracted from each cell subset was distributed evenly over all wells of several immunoSEQ 96-well plates, and each plate served as one replicate. Each replicate PCR for unsorted PBMC received 300 to 350 ng genomic DNA, equal to tens of thousands of T cell genomes. Ten immunoSEQ deep assay plates were used to sequence unsorted PBMC genomic DNA. Purified libraries were measured with a Qubit 3.0 fluorometer, size-checked on a Bioanalyzer 2100, and measured again with the KAPA Library Quantification kit. Each immunoSEQ 96-well plate was sequenced on its own single-read 150-cycle Illumina NextSeq 550 flow cell. As for the original processing: Because the immunoSEQ output held only junctional sequences and lacked quality scores, the filtering could not match the filtering applied to full-length reads. To assign V/J genes and CDR3, sequences were annotated against IMGT germline references using PyIR, a Python wrapper for IgBLAST v1.9. Reads were removed for weak V/J assignments (E-value above 1e-6), missing CDR3, stop codons, out-of-frame junctions, or ambiguous translated residues. V3J clonotypes were defined by identical inferred V gene, J gene, and CDR3 amino acid sequence. To compute the percentage overlap between repertoires, the number of shared unique clonotypes was divided by the size of the smaller repertoire. Three approaches were used to assess repertoire richness: RTK rarefaction, the Chao1 estimator, and Recon v2.1 estimates of unobserved clonotypes. TCRdb took over this immuneACCESS table, retaining in-frame rearrangements with V and J assigned. Such tables are incomplete; in checked studies, under half of the missing clones stem from an unresolved V gene, and the remainder is unexplained. D and trimming were read from the DNA, whereas the V and J calls and clone size are those reported in that table. The sample contains about 530,000 clones, 75% to 80% of them found a single time. 12% of the sample comes from the top ten.

The germline V gene encodes CDR1 SNHLY and CDR2 FYNNEI. From the cysteine through the phenylalanine, the CDR3 covers 15 amino acids. Of the read, only the CDR3 DNA is kept; its 45 bases are in frame from base 1. The V and J ends are trimmed by 1 base and 2 bases, leaving 10 bases between them. Donors were healthy HIV-negative adults with no recently reported acute infections or vaccinations. Every donor was a Caucasian adult living in Nashville, Tennessee, USA. For unsorted samples, 90 million or so PBMCs were counted and genomic DNA was extracted with the QIAamp DNA Blood Mini kit. After blood collection by leukapheresis, PBMCs were isolated using Ficoll-Histopaque density gradient centrifugation and then cryopreserved in the vapor phase of liquid nitrogen.

The chain uses TRBV2 and TRBJ2-3; TRBD2 might be the D gene, on 5 matching bases. The receptor's source is a woman in her forties in good health. Some clones in this sample may be carry-over from other donors' samples. Material for sequencing was PBMCs. The nucleotide sequence reads as follows: TGTGCCAGCAGTGAAGGGGGAGCCTTCACAGATACGCAGTATTTT. Its translation reads: CASSEGGAFTDTQYF. The variable domain in full, with residues beyond the CDR3 obtained from the reference TRBV2 and TRBJ2-3 genes, is EPEVTQTPSHQVTQMGQEVILRCVPISNHLYFYWYRQILGQKVEFLVSFYNNEISEKSEIFDDQFSVERPDGSNFTLKIRSTKLEDSAMYFCASSEGGAFTDTQYFGPGTRLTVL.